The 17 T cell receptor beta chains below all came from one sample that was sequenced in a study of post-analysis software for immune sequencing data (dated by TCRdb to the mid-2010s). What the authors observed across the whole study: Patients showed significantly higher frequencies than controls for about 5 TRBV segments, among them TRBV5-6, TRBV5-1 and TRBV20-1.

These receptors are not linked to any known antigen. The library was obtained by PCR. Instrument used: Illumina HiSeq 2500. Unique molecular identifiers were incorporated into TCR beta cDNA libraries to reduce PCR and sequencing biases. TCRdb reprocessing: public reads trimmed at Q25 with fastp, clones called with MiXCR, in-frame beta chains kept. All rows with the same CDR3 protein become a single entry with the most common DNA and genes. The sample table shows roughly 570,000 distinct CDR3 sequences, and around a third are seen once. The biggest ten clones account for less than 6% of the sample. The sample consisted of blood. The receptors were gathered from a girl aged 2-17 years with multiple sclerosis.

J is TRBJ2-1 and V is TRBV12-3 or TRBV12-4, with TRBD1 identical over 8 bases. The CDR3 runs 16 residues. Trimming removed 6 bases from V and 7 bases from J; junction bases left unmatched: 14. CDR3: CASRSPRGQEWNEQFF. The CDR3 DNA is TGTGCCAGCAGGAGCCCCCGGGGACAGGAATGGAATGAGCAGTTCTTC.

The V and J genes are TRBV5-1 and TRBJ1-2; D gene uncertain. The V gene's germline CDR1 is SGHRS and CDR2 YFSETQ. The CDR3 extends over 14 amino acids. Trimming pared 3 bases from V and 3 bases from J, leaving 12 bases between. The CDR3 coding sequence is TGCGCCAGCAGCTCCCTGGAGGGAGACTATGGCTACACCTTC. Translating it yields CASSSLEGDYGYTF.

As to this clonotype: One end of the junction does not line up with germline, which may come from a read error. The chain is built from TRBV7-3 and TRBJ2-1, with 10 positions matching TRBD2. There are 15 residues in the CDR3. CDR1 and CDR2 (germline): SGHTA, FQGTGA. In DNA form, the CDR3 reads TGTACCAGCAGCTTAGCGGGGGGCCCTCTTTATGAGCAGTTCTTC. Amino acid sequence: CTSSLAGGPLYEQFF.

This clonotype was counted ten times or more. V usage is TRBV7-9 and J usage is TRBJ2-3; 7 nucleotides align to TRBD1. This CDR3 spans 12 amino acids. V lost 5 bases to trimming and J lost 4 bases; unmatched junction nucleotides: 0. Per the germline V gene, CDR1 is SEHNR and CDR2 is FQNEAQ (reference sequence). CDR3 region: CASSQGADTQYF. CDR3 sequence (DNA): TGTGCCAGCAGCCAGGGGGCAGATACGCAGTATTTT. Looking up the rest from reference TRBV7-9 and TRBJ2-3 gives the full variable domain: DTGVSQNPRHKITKRGQNVTFRCDPISEHNRLYWYRQTLGQGPEFLTYFQNEAQLEKSRLLSDRFSAERPKGSFSTLEIQRTEQGDSAMYLCASSQGADTQYFGPGTRLTVL.

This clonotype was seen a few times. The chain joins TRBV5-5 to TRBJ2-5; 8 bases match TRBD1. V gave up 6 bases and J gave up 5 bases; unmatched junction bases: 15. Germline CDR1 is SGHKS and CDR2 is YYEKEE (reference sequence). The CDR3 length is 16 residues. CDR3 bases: TGTGCCAGCACACATTTCCTTCAGGGGGCAGGCGAGACCCAGTACTTC. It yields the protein CASTHFLQGAGETQYF.

The CDR3 spells CASSPSGAGGHDEQFF. The CDR3 DNA sequence: TGTGCCAGCAGCCCCTCGGGAGCGGGGGGGCACGATGAGCAGTTCTTC. The chain employs TRBV28 and TRBJ2-1; 10 bases align to TRBD2. CDR1 is MDHEN, CDR2 SYDVKM, per germline. V lost 6 bases, J lost 8 bases, and 13 bases stayed unmatched. This CDR3 spans 16 amino acids.

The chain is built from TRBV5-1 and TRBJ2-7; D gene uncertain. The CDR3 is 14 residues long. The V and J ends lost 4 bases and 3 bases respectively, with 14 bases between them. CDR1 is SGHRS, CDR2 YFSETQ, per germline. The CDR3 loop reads CASSHKPSDYEQYF. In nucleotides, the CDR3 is TGCGCCAGCAGCCACAAACCCTCGGACTACGAGCAGTACTTC.

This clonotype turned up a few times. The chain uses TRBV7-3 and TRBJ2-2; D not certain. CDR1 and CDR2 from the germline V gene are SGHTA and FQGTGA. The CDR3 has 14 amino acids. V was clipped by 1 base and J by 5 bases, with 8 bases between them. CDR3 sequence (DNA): TGTGCCAGCAGCTTAATTTCTGGGACCGGGGAGCTGTTTTTT. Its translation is CASSLISGTGELFF.

The CDR3, as DNA: TGTGCCAGCAGCTTAGGATCGGTCACAGATACGCAGTATTTT. It translates to CASSLGSVTDTQYF. The chain employs TRBV7-2 and TRBJ2-3, with D unclear. Germline CDR1 is SGHTA and CDR2 is FQGNSA. This CDR3 is 14 amino acids long. V was trimmed by 1 base and J by 2 bases, leaving 7 bases between them. Filled out from reference TRBV7-2 and TRBJ2-3, the complete variable domain reads GAGVSQSPSNKVTEKGKDVELRCDPISGHTALYWYRQSLGQGLEFLIYFQGNSAPDKSGLPSDRFSAERTGGSVSTLTIQRTQQEDSAVYLCASSLGSVTDTQYFGPGTRLTVL.

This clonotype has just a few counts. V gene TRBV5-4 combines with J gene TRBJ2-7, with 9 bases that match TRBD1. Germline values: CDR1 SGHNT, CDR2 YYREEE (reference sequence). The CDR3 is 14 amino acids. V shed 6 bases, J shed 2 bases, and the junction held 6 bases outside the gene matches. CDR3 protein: CASIPDRGAYEQYF. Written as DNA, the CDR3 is TGTGCCAGCATCCCCGACAGGGGGGCCTACGAGCAGTACTTC.

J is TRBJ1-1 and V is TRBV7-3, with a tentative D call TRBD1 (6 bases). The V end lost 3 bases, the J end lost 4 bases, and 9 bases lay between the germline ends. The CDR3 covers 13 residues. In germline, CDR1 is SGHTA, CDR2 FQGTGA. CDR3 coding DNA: TGTGCCAGCAGCTTGGACAGTTCCACTGAAGCTTTCTTT. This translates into CASSLDSSTEAFF. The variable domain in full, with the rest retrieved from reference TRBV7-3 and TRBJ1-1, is GAGVSQTPSNKVTEKGKYVELRCDPISGHTALYWYRQSLGQGPEFLIYFQGTGAADDSGLPNDRFFAVRPEGSVSTLKIQRTERGDSAVYLCASSLDSSTEAFFGQGTRLTVV.

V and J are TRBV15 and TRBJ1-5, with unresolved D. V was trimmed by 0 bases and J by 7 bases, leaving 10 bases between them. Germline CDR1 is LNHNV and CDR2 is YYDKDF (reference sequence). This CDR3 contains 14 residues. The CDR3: CATSRDRTVQPQHF. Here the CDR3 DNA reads TGTGCCACCAGCAGAGATAGGACGGTGCAGCCCCAGCATTTT.

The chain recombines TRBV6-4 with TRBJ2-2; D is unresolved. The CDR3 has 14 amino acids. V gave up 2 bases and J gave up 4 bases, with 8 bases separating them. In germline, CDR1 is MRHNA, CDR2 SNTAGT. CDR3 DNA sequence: TGTGCCAGCAGTGACGATGTTCTCACCGGGGAGCTGTTTTTT. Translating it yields CASSDDVLTGELFF.

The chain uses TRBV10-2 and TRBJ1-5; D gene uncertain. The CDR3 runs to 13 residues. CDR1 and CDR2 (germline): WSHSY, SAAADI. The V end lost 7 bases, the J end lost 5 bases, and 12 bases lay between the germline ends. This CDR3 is CASMSQLDQPQHF. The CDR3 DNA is TGCGCCAGCATGTCACAGCTGGATCAGCCCCAGCATTTT.

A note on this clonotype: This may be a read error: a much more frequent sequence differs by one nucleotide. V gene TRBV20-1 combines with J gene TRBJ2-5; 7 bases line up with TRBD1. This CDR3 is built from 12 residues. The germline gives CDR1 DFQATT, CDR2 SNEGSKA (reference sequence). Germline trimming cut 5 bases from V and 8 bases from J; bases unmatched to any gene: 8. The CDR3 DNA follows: TGCAGTGCTGAAACAGGGGTAGATACCCAGTACTTC. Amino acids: CSAETGVDTQYF.

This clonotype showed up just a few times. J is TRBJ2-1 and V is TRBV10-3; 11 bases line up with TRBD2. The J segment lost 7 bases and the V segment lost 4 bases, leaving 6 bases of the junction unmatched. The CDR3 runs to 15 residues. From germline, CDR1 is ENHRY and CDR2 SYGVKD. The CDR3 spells CAISVVTSGNNEQFF. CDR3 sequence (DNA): TGTGCCATCAGTGTAGTGACTAGCGGGAATAATGAGCAGTTCTTC.

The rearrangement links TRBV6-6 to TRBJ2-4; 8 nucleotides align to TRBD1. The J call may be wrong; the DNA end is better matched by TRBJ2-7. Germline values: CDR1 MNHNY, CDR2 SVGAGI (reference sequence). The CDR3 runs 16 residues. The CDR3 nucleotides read TGTGCCAGCAAAGGGACAGGTCCCGTTCTCTCCTACGAGCAGTACTTC. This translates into CASKGTGPVLSYEQYF.